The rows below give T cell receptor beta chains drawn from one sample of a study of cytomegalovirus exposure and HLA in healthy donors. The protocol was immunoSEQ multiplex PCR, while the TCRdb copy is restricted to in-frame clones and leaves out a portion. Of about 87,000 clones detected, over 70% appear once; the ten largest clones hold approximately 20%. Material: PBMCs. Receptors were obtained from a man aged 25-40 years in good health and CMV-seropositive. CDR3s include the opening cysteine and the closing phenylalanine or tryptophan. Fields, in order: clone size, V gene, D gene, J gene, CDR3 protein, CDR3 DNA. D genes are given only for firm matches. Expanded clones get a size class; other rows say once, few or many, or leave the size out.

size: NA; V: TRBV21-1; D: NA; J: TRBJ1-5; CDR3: CASSRTGGCQPQNF; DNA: TGTGCCAGCAGCAGGACAGGGGGTTGTCAGCCCCAGAATTTT
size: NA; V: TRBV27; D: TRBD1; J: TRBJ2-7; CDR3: CASSLGTASLYEQYF; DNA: TGTGCCAGCAGCCTAGGGACAGCCTCACTTTACGAGCAGTACTTC
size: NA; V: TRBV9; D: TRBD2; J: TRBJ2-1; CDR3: CASSASGGRSYNEQFF; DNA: TGTGCCAGCAGCGCGAGCGGGGGGCGCTCCTACAATGAGCAGTTCTTC
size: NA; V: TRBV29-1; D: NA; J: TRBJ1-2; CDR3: CSVDGDYGYTF; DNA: TGCAGCGTAGACGGAGACTATGGCTACACCTTC
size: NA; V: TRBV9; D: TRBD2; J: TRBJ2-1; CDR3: CASSVEGGLAGEQFF; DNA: TGTGCCAGCAGCGTAGAAGGCGGACTAGCGGGGGAGCAGTTCTTC
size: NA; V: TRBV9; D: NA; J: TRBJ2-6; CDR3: CASSVANSLRSGANVLTF; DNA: TGTGCCAGCAGCGTAGCCAACAGCCTCCGCTCTGGGGCCAACGTCCTGACTTTC
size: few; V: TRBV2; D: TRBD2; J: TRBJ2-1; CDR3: CASSARLATGEQFF; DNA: TGTGCCAGCAGTGCCCGACTAGCGACCGGTGAGCAGTTCTTC
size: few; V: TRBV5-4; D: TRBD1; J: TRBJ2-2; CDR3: CASSLDPGGQEELFF; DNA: TGTGCCAGCAGCTTGGACCCAGGGGGTCAGGAGGAGCTGTTTTTT
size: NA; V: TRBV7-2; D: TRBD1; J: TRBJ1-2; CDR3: CASSLVQGVIYGYTF; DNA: TGTGCCAGCAGCTTAGTACAGGGGGTTATTTATGGCTACACCTTC
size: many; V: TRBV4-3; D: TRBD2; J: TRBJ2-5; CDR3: CASSQDGLAGGETQYF; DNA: TGCGCCAGCAGCCAAGATGGGCTAGCGGGAGGCGAGACCCAGTACTTC
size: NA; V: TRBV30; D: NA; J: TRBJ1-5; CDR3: CAWSVAGQYSNQPQNF; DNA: TGTGCCTGGAGTGTAGCGGGGCAATATAGCAATCAGCCCCAGAATTTT
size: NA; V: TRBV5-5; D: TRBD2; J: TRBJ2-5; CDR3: CASSGGAGGGETQYF; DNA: TGTGCCAGCAGCGGGGGTGCGGGGGGTGGAGAGACCCAGTACTTC
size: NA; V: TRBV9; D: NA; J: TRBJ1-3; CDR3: CASGEGNTIYF; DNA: TGTGCCAGCGGGGAGGGAAACACCATATATTTT
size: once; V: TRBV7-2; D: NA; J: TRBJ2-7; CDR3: CASSPQGGAYEQYF; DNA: TGTGCCAGCAGCCCTCAGGGGGGAGCATACGAGCAGTACTTC
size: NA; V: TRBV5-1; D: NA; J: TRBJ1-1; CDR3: CASSSGNTEAFF; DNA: TGCGCCAGCAGCTCAGGGAACACTGAAGCTTTCTTT
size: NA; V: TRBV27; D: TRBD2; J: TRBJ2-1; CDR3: CASTRGRGRNEQFF; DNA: TGTGCCAGCACCCGCGGGAGGGGACGGAATGAGCAGTTCTTC
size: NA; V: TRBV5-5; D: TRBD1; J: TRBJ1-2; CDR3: CASSLATGQYYGYTF; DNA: TGTGCCAGCAGCTTGGCGACAGGGCAGTACTATGGCTACACCTTC
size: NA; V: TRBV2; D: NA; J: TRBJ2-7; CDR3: CASSGAREQYF; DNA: TGTGCCAGCAGTGGGGCTCGCGAGCAGTACTTC
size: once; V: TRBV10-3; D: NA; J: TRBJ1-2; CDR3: CAISAELQGRGLNYGYTF; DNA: TGTGCCATCAGTGCAGAGCTACAGGGTCGGGGCCTTAACTATGGCTACACCTTC
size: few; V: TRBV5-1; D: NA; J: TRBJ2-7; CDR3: CASSLVQGSPEQYF; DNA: TGCGCCAGCAGCTTGGTCCAGGGATCCCCCGAGCAGTACTTC
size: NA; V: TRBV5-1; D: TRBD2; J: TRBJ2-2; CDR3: CASSPRTSGNTGELFF; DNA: TGCGCCAGCAGCCCTCGGACTAGCGGGAACACCGGGGAGCTGTTTTTT
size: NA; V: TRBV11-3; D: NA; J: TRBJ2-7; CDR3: CASSLDQGHEQYF; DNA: TGTGCCAGCAGCTTAGATCAAGGACACGAGCAGTACTTC
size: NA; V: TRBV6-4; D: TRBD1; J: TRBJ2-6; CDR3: CASSPGTGAGANVLTF; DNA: TGTGCCAGCAGCCCCGGGACAGGGGCTGGGGCCAACGTCCTGACTTTC
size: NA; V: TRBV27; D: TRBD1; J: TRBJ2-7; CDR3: CASSDQTGPYEQYF; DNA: TGTGCCAGCAGTGATCAGACAGGGCCATACGAGCAGTACTTC
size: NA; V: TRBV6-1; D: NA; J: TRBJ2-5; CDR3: CASSAVSGETQYF; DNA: TGTGCCAGCAGTGCGGTATCAGGAGAGACCCAGTACTTC
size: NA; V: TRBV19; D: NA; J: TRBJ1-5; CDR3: CASMPPQGGYNQPQHF; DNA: TGTGCCAGTATGCCCCCCCAGGGTGGGTATAATCAGCCCCAGCATTTT
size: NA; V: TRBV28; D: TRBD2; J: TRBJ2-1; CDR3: CASSYTGTSGSGEQFF; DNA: TGTGCCAGCAGTTATACCGGGACTAGCGGGAGCGGTGAGCAGTTCTTC
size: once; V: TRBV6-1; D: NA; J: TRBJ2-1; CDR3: CASSQWGVTYNEQFF; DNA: TGTGCCAGCAGTCAATGGGGGGTAACCTACAATGAGCAGTTCTTC